This TCR beta chain came from a study of PD-L1 blockade in urothelial cancer. Germline values: CDR1 SGHNT, CDR2 YYREEE (reference sequence). Trimming cost V 4 bases and J 2 bases; bases outside gene matches: 9. The CDR3 runs to 15 residues. Data came from immunoSEQ multiplex PCR; TCRdb stores just in-frame clones and leaves some out. Here the sample spans tens of thousands of clones, around 80% being singletons. This material consisted of PBMCs, taken around atezolizumab (anti-PD-L1) treatment. The rearrangement links TRBV5-4 to TRBJ2-7; TRBD2 agrees at 7 bases. This clonotype was sampled from a man in his 70s with urothelial cancer. The CDR3 DNA follows: TGTGCCAGCAGCATCAGGAGCGGGAACACCTACGAGCAGTACTTC. It specifies CASSIRSGNTYEQYF.